The 19 T cell receptor beta chains presented below share a single source sample, sequenced in a study of patients and donors after allogeneic stem cell transplantation. TCRdb reanalysed the RT-PCR reads using MiXCR and keeps one entry per CDR3 protein. There are about 960,000 distinct CDR3 sequences in the sample; 18% occur only once, and under 6.5% lies in the top ten. Input material: blood, either unsorted or a sorted T cell fraction (not recorded which). The receptors here all came from a human donor who was either an allogeneic HSCT recipient or a stem cell or donor lymphocyte infusion donor (not recorded which). It is not recorded whose cells these are; they may come from a transplant donor.

This clonotype was found many times. V usage is TRBV7-2 and J usage is TRBJ2-7; D gene uncertain. The CDR3 consists of 11 residues. V lost 0 bases and J lost 7, with 4 bases in between. Germline V gives CDR1 SGHTA, CDR2 FQGNSA. CDR3 region: CASSLAWEQYF. In DNA form, the CDR3 reads TGTGCCAGCAGCTTAGCGTGGGAGCAGTACTTC.

This clonotype was detected ten times or more. J is TRBJ2-7 and V is TRBV4-1, with D tentatively TRBD1 (6 bases). Deletions cut 0 bases from V and 0 bases from J, with 12 bases between. The CDR3 is 16 residues long. Germline CDR1 and CDR2: MGHRA and YSYEKL. The chain's CDR3 is CASSQEGRDNSYEQYF. CDR3 nucleotide sequence: TGCGCCAGCAGCCAAGAGGGCAGGGACAACTCCTACGAGCAGTACTTC.

As regards this clonotype: At one of its ends the junction is not consistent with the germline gene, which may arise from a read error. The gene calls are TRBV6-5 and TRBJ2-6; the D gene is possibly TRBD1 (5 bases). CDR1 and CDR2 (germline): MNHEY, SVGAGI. The CDR3 covers 16 residues. The CDR3 DNA is TGTGCCAGCAGTTACTCGTGGGGCTCTGGGGCCAACGCCCTGACTTTC. This translates into CASSYSWGSGANALTF.

This clonotype was picked up a small number of times. The chain has TRBV7-2 and TRBJ2-7; 8 nucleotides agree with TRBD1. This CDR3 comprises 15 residues. V trimming: 5 bases; J trimming: 0 bases; junction bases outside the gene matches: 6. The germline gives CDR1 SGHTA, CDR2 FQGNSA. CDR3 sequence reads: CASSQGQVSSYEQYF. The CDR3 DNA follows: TGTGCCAGCAGCCAGGGACAGGTGAGCTCCTACGAGCAGTACTTC.

This clonotype has at least ten counts. The V call is TRBV20-1, the J call TRBJ2-3, with TRBD2 identical over 7 bases. The CDR3 has 15 residues. The germline V gene encodes CDR1 DFQATT and CDR2 SNEGSKA (reference sequence). V lost 3 bases, J lost 1 base, and 7 bases stayed unmatched. The CDR3 is CSASFPSGRTDTQYF. The CDR3 DNA reads as TGCAGTGCTAGTTTTCCTAGCGGTCGCACAGATACGCAGTATTTT.

This clonotype turned up a few times. The rearrangement links TRBV27 to TRBJ1-2; D might be TRBD1 (6 bases). From germline, CDR1 is MNHEY and CDR2 SMNVEV (reference sequence). The CDR3 contains 13 residues. Trimming removed 5 bases from V and 8 bases from J, with 15 bases in between. CDR3: CASSPRGGQGYTF. CDR3 nucleotides: TGTGCCAGCAGTCCACGAGGGGGGCAGGGCTACACCTTC.

This rearrangement joins TRBV12-3 or TRBV12-4 to TRBJ2-1, with no clear D. The V end lost 4 bases, the J end lost 0 bases, and 13 bases lay between the germline ends. The CDR3 is made up of 16 amino acids. CDR3 nucleotide sequence: TGTGCCAGCAGTTACTATGCGGCCAGCTCCTACAATGAGCAGTTCTTC. Protein sequence: CASSYYAASSYNEQFF.

This clonotype was counted a few times. V usage is TRBV5-1 and J usage is TRBJ1-1, with D possibly TRBD1 on 6 matching bases. The V end lost 4 bases, the J end lost 3 bases, and 16 bases lay between the germline ends. Germline loops: CDR1 SGHRS, CDR2 YFSETQ. This CDR3 contains 15 residues. CDR3 protein: CASSLRQAVDTEAFF. The DNA of the CDR3 is TGCGCCAGCAGCCTTAGACAGGCTGTGGACACTGAAGCTTTCTTT.

CDR3 bases: TGCGCCAGCAGCTTGGTTTCTGCGGGGGGAAGGAACGAGCAGTACTTC. It is translated as CASSLVSAGGRNEQYF. V gene TRBV5-1 combines with J gene TRBJ2-7, with 8 bases lining up with TRBD2. Germline V gives CDR1 SGHRS, CDR2 YFSETQ. The V and J ends lost 0 bases and 5 bases, in that order; junction bases with no gene match: 10. The CDR3 spans 16 residues. Full variable domain (rest looked up from reference TRBV5-1 and TRBJ2-7): KAGVTQTPRYLIKTRGQQVTLSCSPISGHRSVSWYQQTPGQGLQFLFEYFSETQRNKGNFPGRFSGRQFSNSRSEMNVSTLELGDSALYLCASSLVSAGGRNEQYFGPGTRLTVT.

The V call is TRBV6-2 or TRBV6-3, the J call TRBJ1-5; the match to TRBD1 covers 7 bases. Germline V gene sequence: CDR1 MNHEY, CDR2 SVGEGT. There are 17 residues in the CDR3. Unmatched junction bases numbered 18, after V lost 4 bases and J lost 9 bases. Here the CDR3 reads CASSSRQGVTVGWPQHF. The CDR3 DNA sequence: TGTGCCAGCAGTTCTAGACAGGGTGTAACCGTAGGATGGCCCCAGCATTTT.

This clonotype was counted at least ten times. J is TRBJ1-2 and V is TRBV12-3 or TRBV12-4; D remains unclear. The CDR3 has 14 amino acids. The ends were cut back, 3 bases at V and 6 bases at J, with 14 bases in the middle. In DNA form, the CDR3 reads TGTGCCAGCAGTTTTCTAGATGGGCGCGATGGCTACACCTTC. It encodes CASSFLDGRDGYTF.

This clonotype was seen ten or more times. The chain recombines TRBV24-1 with TRBJ2-1; D gene uncertain. Germline V gene lookup returns CDR1 KGHDR and CDR2 SFDVKD. V was shortened by 5 bases and J by 4 bases, with 11 bases between the two germline ends. The CDR3 sequence is 14 residues long. CDR3 nucleotide sequence: TGTGCCACCAGTGCCGTAAAAGGTTACAATGAGCAGTTCTTC. Translated, it gives CATSAVKGYNEQFF.

This chain links TRBV7-2 with TRBJ1-6; D uncertain. Germline V gives CDR1 SGHTA, CDR2 FQGNSA. The CDR3 totals 16 residues. The V gene lost 0 bases and the J gene lost 9 bases, with 15 bases spanning the gap. This CDR3 reads CASSLAKGSGSSPLHF. The CDR3 region has the DNA TGTGCCAGCAGCTTAGCGAAGGGTTCTGGGAGTTCACCCCTCCACTTT.

This rearrangement joins TRBV5-1 to TRBJ2-7; the match to TRBD1 covers 7 bases. The CDR3 contains 14 residues. The germline V gene has CDR1 SGHRS and CDR2 YFSETQ. V lost 2 bases, J lost 3 bases, and 5 bases stayed unmatched. The CDR3 coding sequence is TGCGCCAGCAGCTTCGGGACAGCCCGCTACGAGCAGTACTTC. Residues: CASSFGTARYEQYF.

This clonotype was counted between two and nine times. The chain uses TRBV19 and TRBJ2-3, with TRBD2 matching over 8 bases. Trimming removed 6 bases from V and 1 base from J; junction bases left unmatched: 6. Germline-derived CDR1 and CDR2 are LNHDA and SQIVND (reference sequence). This CDR3 is built from 15 residues. CDR3 DNA: TGTGCCAGTAGACGGGGGGGCTTGGGCACAGATACGCAGTATTTT. Translated: CASRRGGLGTDTQYF.

This clonotype appeared a few times. The chain links TRBV20-1 to TRBJ2-7, with 9 bases identical to TRBD2. Germline V gene data show CDR1 as DFQATT and CDR2 as SNEGSKA (reference sequence). CDR3 size: 16 residues. Germline trimming cut 2 bases from V and 3 bases from J; bases unmatched to any gene: 11. The CDR3 here is CSARPIAGVTLYEQYF. For the CDR3, the DNA is TGCAGTGCTAGACCTATAGCGGGGGTCACTCTCTACGAGCAGTACTTC.

J is TRBJ2-2 and V is TRBV5-6; D may be TRBD2 (5 bases). Trimming took 3 bases from V and 4 from J, leaving 10 bases between them. The CDR3 extends over 14 amino acids. CDR1 is SGHDT and CDR2 is YYEEEE in the germline V gene. The CDR3 DNA follows: TGTGCCAGCAGCTCCGGACTGTTCACCGGGGAGCTGTTTTTT. Translation: CASSSGLFTGELFF.

This clonotype has more than one count but fewer than ten. V is TRBV5-1 and J is TRBJ2-2, with 9 bases fitting TRBD2. The germline gives CDR1 SGHRS, CDR2 YFSETQ. The junction had 8 bases not matched to a gene; V was cut back by 4 bases and J by 7 bases. The CDR3 loop spans 15 amino acids. CDR3 DNA: TGCGCCAGCAGCCGATATAGCGGGAGCGGCGGGGAGCTGTTTTTT. It yields the protein CASSRYSGSGGELFF. Variable domain in full (rest from reference TRBV5-1 and TRBJ2-2): KAGVTQTPRYLIKTRGQQVTLSCSPISGHRSVSWYQQTPGQGLQFLFEYFSETQRNKGNFPGRFSGRQFSNSRSEMNVSTLELGDSALYLCASSRYSGSGGELFFGEGSRLTVL.

The chain recombines TRBV9 with TRBJ2-5, with 7 bases identical to TRBD2. Germline CDR1 is SGDLS and CDR2 is YYNGEE. The V and J ends lost 4 bases and 6 bases, in that order; junction bases with no gene match: 12. The CDR3 spans 15 residues. The CDR3 loop is CASSFSSGVGKTQYF. DNA of the CDR3: TGTGCCAGCAGCTTCTCCAGCGGGGTAGGGAAGACCCAGTACTTC.